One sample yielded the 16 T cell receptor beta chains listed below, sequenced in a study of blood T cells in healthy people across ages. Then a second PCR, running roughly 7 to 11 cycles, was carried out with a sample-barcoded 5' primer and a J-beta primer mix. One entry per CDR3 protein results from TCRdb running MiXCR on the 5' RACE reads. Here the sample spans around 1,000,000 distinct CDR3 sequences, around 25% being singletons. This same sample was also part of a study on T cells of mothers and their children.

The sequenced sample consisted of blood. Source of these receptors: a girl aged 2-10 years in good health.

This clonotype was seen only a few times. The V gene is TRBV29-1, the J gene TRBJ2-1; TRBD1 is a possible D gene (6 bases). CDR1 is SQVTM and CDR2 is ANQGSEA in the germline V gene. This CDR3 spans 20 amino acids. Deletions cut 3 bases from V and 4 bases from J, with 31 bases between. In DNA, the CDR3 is TGCAGCGTTGAGTGGAGCCCTCAAGGGGGTGACTACGTCGTTTACAATGAGCAGTTCTTC. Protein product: CSVEWSPQGGDYVVYNEQFF.

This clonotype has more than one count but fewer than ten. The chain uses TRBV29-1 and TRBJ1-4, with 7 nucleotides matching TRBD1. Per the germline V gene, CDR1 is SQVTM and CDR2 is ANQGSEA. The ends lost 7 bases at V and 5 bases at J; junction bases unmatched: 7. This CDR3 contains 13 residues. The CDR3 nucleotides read TGCAGCGGATCCGGGACAGAAAATGAAAAACTGTTTTTT. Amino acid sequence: CSGSGTENEKLFF.

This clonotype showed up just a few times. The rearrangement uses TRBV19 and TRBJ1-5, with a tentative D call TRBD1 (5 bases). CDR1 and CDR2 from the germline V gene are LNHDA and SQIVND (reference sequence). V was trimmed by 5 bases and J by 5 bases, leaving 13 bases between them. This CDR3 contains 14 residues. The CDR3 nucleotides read TGTGCCAGTAGTGGAGGGACCGCCTATCAGCCCCAGCATTTT. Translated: CASSGGTAYQPQHF.

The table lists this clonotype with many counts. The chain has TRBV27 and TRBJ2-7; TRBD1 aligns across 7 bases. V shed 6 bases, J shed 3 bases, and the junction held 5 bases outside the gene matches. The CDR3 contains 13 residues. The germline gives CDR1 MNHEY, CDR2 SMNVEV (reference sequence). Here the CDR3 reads CASSLQGNYEQYF. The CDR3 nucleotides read TGTGCCAGCAGCTTACAGGGGAACTACGAGCAGTACTTC.

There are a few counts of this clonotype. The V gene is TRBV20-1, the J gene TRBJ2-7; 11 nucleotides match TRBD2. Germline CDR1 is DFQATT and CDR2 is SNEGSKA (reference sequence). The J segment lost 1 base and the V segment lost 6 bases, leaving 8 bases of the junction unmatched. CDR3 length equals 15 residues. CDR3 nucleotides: TGCAGTGCCTCCGGGACTAGCGGTCTATCCTACGAGCAGTACTTC. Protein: CSASGTSGLSYEQYF.

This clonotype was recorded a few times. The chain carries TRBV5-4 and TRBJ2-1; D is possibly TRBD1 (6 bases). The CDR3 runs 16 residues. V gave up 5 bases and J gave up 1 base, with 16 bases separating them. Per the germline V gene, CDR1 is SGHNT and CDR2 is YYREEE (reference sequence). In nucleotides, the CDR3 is TGTGCCAGCAGTCAGGACAGATTAGTTTCCTACAATGAGCAGTTCTTC. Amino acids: CASSQDRLVSYNEQFF.

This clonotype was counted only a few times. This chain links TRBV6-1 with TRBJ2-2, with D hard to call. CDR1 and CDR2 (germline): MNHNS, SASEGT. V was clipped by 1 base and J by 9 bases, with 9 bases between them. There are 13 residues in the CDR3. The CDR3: CASSEGHGWELFF. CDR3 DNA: TGTGCCAGCAGTGAAGGCCATGGGTGGGAGCTGTTTTTT.

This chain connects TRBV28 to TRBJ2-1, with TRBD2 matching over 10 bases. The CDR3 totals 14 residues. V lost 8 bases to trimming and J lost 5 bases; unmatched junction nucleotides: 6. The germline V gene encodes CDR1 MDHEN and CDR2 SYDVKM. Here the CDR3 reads CASFRTSGNNEQFF. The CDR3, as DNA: TGTGCCAGCTTCAGGACTAGCGGAAACAATGAGCAGTTCTTC.

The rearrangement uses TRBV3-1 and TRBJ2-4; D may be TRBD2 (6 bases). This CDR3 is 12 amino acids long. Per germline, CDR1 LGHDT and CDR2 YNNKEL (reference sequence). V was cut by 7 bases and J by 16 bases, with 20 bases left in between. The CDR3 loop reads CASIEGRGPLYF. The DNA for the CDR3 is TGTGCCAGCATCGAGGGGCGGGGACCCCTCTACTTC. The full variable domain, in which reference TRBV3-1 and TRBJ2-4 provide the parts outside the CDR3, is DTAVSQTPKYLVTQMGNDKSIKCEQNLGHDTMYWYKQDSKKFLKIMFSYNNKELIINETVPNRFSPKSPDKAHLNLHINSLELGDSAVYFCASIEGRGPLYFGAGTRLSVL.

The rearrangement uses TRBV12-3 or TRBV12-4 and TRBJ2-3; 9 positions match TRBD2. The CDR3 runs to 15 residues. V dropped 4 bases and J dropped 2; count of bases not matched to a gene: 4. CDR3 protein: CASSSAGGNTDTQYF. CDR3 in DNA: TGTGCCAGCAGTTCGGCGGGGGGGAACACAGATACGCAGTATTTT.

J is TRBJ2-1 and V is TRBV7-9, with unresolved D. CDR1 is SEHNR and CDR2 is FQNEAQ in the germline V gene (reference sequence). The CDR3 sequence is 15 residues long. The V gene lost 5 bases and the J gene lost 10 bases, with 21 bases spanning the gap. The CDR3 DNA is TGTGCCAGCAGCCTCATTTCAATAGGGTTCCAGGAGCAGTTCTTC. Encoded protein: CASSLISIGFQEQFF.

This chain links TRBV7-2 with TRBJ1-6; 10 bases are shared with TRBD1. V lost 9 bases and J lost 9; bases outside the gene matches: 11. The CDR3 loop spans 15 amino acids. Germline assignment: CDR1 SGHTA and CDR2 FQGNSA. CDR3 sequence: CASQRDRGLVSPLHF. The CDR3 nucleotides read TGTGCCAGTCAGCGGGACAGGGGATTAGTTTCACCCCTCCACTTT.

The CDR3 DNA reads as TGCAGCCAGGCTACTAGCGCGTACAATGAGCAGTTCTTC. Translating gives CSQATSAYNEQFF. The gene calls are TRBV29-1 and TRBJ2-1, with 7 bases fitting TRBD2. The CDR3 covers 13 residues. J gave up 4 bases and V 8 bases, and 8 bases lay outside the gene matches. Looked up from germline, CDR1 is SQVTM and CDR2 is ANQGSEA.

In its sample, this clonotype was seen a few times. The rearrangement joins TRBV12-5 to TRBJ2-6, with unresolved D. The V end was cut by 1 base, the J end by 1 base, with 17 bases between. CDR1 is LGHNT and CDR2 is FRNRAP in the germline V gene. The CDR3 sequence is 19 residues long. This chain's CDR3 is CASGLGNKLTASGANVLTF. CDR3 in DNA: TGTGCTAGTGGTTTGGGGAATAAACTGACGGCATCTGGGGCCAACGTCCTGACTTTC.

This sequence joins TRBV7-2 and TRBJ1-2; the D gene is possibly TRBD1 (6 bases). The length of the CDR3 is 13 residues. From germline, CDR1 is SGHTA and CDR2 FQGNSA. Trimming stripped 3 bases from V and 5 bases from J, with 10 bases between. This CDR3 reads CASSLGRGYGYTF. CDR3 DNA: TGTGCCAGCAGCTTGGGCAGGGGATATGGCTACACCTTC. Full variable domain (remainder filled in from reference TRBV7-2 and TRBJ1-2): GAGVSQSPSNKVTEKGKDVELRCDPISGHTALYWYRQSLGQGLEFLIYFQGNSAPDKSGLPSDRFSAERTGGSVSTLTIQRTQQEDSAVYLCASSLGRGYGYTFGSGTRLTVV.

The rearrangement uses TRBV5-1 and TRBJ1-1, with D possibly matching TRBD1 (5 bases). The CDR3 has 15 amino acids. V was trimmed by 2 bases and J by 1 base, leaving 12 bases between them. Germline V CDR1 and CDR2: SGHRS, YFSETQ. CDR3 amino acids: CASSFSGDPNTEAFF. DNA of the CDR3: TGCGCCAGCAGCTTTTCGGGGGATCCGAACACTGAAGCTTTCTTT.